These 23 T cell receptor beta chains came from one sample sequenced in a study of blood T cells in healthy people across ages. The use of a sample-barcoded 5' primer and a J-beta primer mix characterized a second PCR of roughly 7 to 12 cycles. TCRdb re-called the 5' RACE reads through MiXCR, storing one row per CDR3 protein. The sample has roughly 1.6 million distinct CDR3 sequences, about 31% seen once. The sample comprised blood. Source of these receptors: a woman aged 25 to 45 in good health.

On this clonotype itself: The junction differs from germline at one of its ends, possibly a read error. CDR3 residues: CASSRGGPGTGERFF. The CDR3 DNA reads as TGTGCCAGCTCGAGAGGCGGGCCGGGCACCGGGGAGCGGTTTTTT. The V call is TRBV11-3, the J call TRBJ2-2; a possible D gene is TRBD2 (5 bases). This CDR3 comprises 15 residues. The V gene's germline CDR1 is SGHNT and CDR2 YENEEA.

This clonotype was detected only a few times. This chain connects TRBV29-1 to TRBJ2-5; TRBD2 might be the D (6 bases). Germline lookup yields CDR1 SQVTM and CDR2 ANQGSEA. V was pared by 4 bases and J by 9 bases, with 18 bases between. There are 13 residues in the CDR3. CDR3 sequence reads: CSVGRKLGEAQYF. DNA of the CDR3: TGCAGCGTTGGGAGGAAACTAGGGGAGGCCCAGTACTTC.

Concerning this clonotype itself: Possible read error: a much larger clone is one base away. The rearrangement uses TRBV4-1 and TRBJ2-3; TRBD2 might be the D (6 bases). Germline V gives CDR1 MGHRA, CDR2 YSYEKL. This CDR3 region has 14 residues. CDR3 sequence (DNA): TGCGCCGGCAGCCAAGATCCCGGGGGAGATACGCAGTATTTT. Its translation: CAGSQDPGGDTQYF.

This clonotype was seen just once. This rearrangement joins TRBV7-2 to TRBJ2-5; no definite D call. Germline values: CDR1 SGHTA, CDR2 FQGNSA. Trimming removed 0 bases from V and 3 bases from J, with 11 bases in between. The CDR3 covers 15 residues. The chain's CDR3 is CASSLAGHLKETQYF. For the CDR3, the DNA is TGTGCCAGCAGCTTAGCGGGCCATTTGAAAGAGACCCAGTACTTC.

This clonotype was seen more than once but under ten times. This chain links TRBV5-8 with TRBJ2-5; D is uncertain. CDR3 size: 17 residues. The V gene lost 3 bases and the J gene lost 1 base, with 19 bases spanning the gap. Germline CDR1 is SGHTS and CDR2 is YDEGEE. The CDR3 sequence: CASSSGVSPSSQETQYF. The CDR3 DNA sequence: TGTGCCAGCAGCTCAGGAGTCAGCCCATCGAGCCAAGAGACCCAGTACTTC.

The V call is TRBV6-1, the J call TRBJ2-1, with TRBD2 matching over 10 bases. Unmatched junction bases numbered 6, after V lost 3 bases and J lost 4 bases. Germline-derived CDR1 and CDR2 are MNHNS and SASEGT. The CDR3 is made up of 16 amino acids. Here the CDR3 DNA reads TGTGCCAGCAGTGACAGACGAGCGGGAGGGTACAATGAGCAGTTCTTC. This codes for CASSDRRAGGYNEQFF.

In its sample, this clonotype was seen a few times. The chain carries TRBV7-7 and TRBJ2-5; no clear D gene. Trimming took off 5 bases at V and 5 bases at J, with 12 bases between the two ends. The germline gives CDR1 SSHAT, CDR2 FNYEAQ (reference sequence). This CDR3 region has 13 residues. The CDR3 here is CASSPNEVETQYF. CDR3 coding DNA: TGTGCCAGCAGCCCGAACGAGGTGGAGACCCAGTACTTC.

Comment on this clonotype: Germline and junction disagree at one end, which may indicate a read error. The chain recombines TRBV20-1 with TRBJ2-1; 10 bases fit TRBD1. The CDR3 runs to 14 residues. Germline assignment: CDR1 DFQATT and CDR2 SNEGSKA (reference sequence). The CDR3 nucleotides are TGCAGTACTAGGAGGGACAGGGGACTCGGTGAGCAGTTCTTC. It yields the protein CSTRRDRGLGEQFF.

The sample holds a few counts of this clonotype. The chain links TRBV30 to TRBJ2-1; the D is unclear. V lost 0 bases and J lost 7, with 7 bases in between. Per the germline V gene, CDR1 is GTSNPN and CDR2 is SVGIG (reference sequence). The CDR3 runs 12 residues. CDR3 nucleotide sequence: TGTGCCTGGAGTGTACTAATGAATGAGCAGTTCTTC. Translation gives CAWSVLMNEQFF.

The rearrangement uses TRBV5-6 and TRBJ2-7; 7 bases match TRBD2. V dropped 2 bases and J dropped 7; count of bases not matched to a gene: 15. CDR3 length: 16 residues. Per germline, CDR1 SGHDT and CDR2 YYEEEE. CDR3 nucleotide sequence: TGTGCCAGCAGCTTAACCGAGCGGGACGGGAAAGAGGAGCAGTACTTC. This gives the protein CASSLTERDGKEEQYF.

This clonotype was seen only a few times. This chain links TRBV7-9 with TRBJ2-1, with D tentatively TRBD2 (5 bases). V lost 2 bases to trimming and J lost 7 bases, with 21 bases between them. Germline V gene data show CDR1 as SEHNR and CDR2 as FQNEAQ (reference sequence). The CDR3 is made up of 17 amino acids. The CDR3 DNA sequence: TGTGCCAGCAGCTTACCTGGACCGGCCCGGGATCGGAATGAGCAGTTCTTC. It translates to CASSLPGPARDRNEQFF.

This clonotype has only a few counts. The rearrangement links TRBV27 to TRBJ2-7, with D possibly TRBD1 on 5 matching bases. The CDR3 contains 13 residues. Trimming removed 8 bases from V and 6 bases from J, with 17 bases in between. CDR1 is MNHEY and CDR2 is SMNVEV in the germline V gene (reference sequence). The CDR3 DNA reads TGTGCCAGCGCATTGAGCAGGGCAACCGAGCAGTACTTC. Encoded protein: CASALSRATEQYF.

This clonotype showed up just a few times. The rearrangement links TRBV20-1 to TRBJ1-1, with D tentatively TRBD1 (5 bases). Deletions cut 3 bases from V and 8 bases from J, with 13 bases between. CDR1 is DFQATT, CDR2 SNEGSKA, per germline (reference sequence). The length of the CDR3 is 12 residues. This chain's CDR3 is CSASAGTYEAFF. In nucleotides, the CDR3 is TGCAGTGCTAGTGCAGGGACCTACGAAGCTTTCTTT.

The chain links TRBV12-3 or TRBV12-4 to TRBJ2-7, with 12 bases fitting TRBD2. J was trimmed by 0 bases and V by 4 bases; bases with no gene match: 13. This CDR3 has 19 amino acids. The CDR3 loop is CASSSSSGRALGASYEQYF. The CDR3 DNA reads as TGTGCCAGCAGTTCCTCTAGCGGGAGGGCCTTAGGGGCCTCCTACGAGCAGTACTTC.

The gene calls are TRBV6-5 and TRBJ2-3; maybe TRBD2 (6 bases). The CDR3 is 17 residues long. V gave up 2 bases and J gave up 3 bases, with 18 bases separating them. Germline V gene data show CDR1 as MNHEY and CDR2 as SVGAGI. The CDR3 DNA follows: TGTGCCAGCAGTTACCGGGGGACCGCGACGGCGACAGATACGCAGTATTTT. Its protein product is CASSYRGTATATDTQYF.

The chain has TRBV9 and TRBJ2-3; 9 bases map to TRBD1. Germline lookup yields CDR1 SGDLS and CDR2 YYNGEE. The CDR3 consists of 15 residues. V lost 4 bases to trimming and J lost 6 bases; unmatched junction nucleotides: 9. CDR3 in amino acids: CASSPRDRAGDTQYF. The CDR3 DNA is TGTGCCAGCAGCCCTCGGGACAGGGCGGGGGATACGCAGTATTTT.

V and J are TRBV27 and TRBJ2-7, with D tentatively TRBD1 (5 bases). The V gene's germline CDR1 is MNHEY and CDR2 SMNVEV (reference sequence). There are 13 residues in the CDR3. The V and J ends lost 1 base and 12 bases respectively, with 16 bases between them. The CDR3 is CASSLLGRETRYF. For the CDR3, the DNA is TGTGCCAGCAGTTTATTGGGGCGAGAGACCCGGTACTTC.

This clonotype was seen a few times. The chain links TRBV20-1 to TRBJ2-7; tentatively, D is TRBD2 (6 bases). Germline CDR1 reads DFQATT; CDR2 reads SNEGSKA (reference sequence). V gave up 1 base and J gave up 5 bases, with 12 bases separating them. The CDR3 is made up of 13 amino acids. DNA of the CDR3: TGCAGTGCTAGAGGCTGGGAGGCCGACGAGCAGTACTTC. Its translation is CSARGWEADEQYF.

This clonotype was recorded a few times. The V gene is TRBV5-6, the J gene TRBJ2-7; D gene uncertain. Germline CDR1 is SGHDT and CDR2 is YYEEEE. The CDR3 is 14 amino acids. The V gene lost 6 bases and the J gene lost 6 bases, with 19 bases spanning the gap. DNA of the CDR3: TGTGCCAGCATCGAAGGCTTATTCTTCTCCGAGCAGTACTTC. Protein: CASIEGLFFSEQYF.

This rearrangement joins TRBV7-3 to TRBJ2-7; D not certain. The DNA end favors TRBJ2-5, so the J call may be wrong. The CDR3 has 13 amino acids. The germline V gene encodes CDR1 SGHTA and CDR2 FQGTGA. DNA of the CDR3: TGTGCCAGCAGCTCCGGGCCTCGCGGGACCCAGTACTTC. It is translated as CASSSGPRGTQYF.

In DNA form, the CDR3 reads TGTGCCAGCAGGCCTCTAGCGGGAGGGGGCACAGATACGCAGTATTTT. Translation gives CASRPLAGGGTDTQYF. J is TRBJ2-3 and V is TRBV7-9, with 12 bases lining up with TRBD2. With V trimmed by 6 bases and J by 1 base, 5 bases remained unmatched. Germline values: CDR1 SEHNR, CDR2 FQNEAQ (reference sequence). The CDR3 covers 16 residues. Complete variable domain (other parts from reference TRBV7-9 and TRBJ2-3): DTGVSQNPRHKITKRGQNVTFRCDPISEHNRLYWYRQTLGQGPEFLTYFQNEAQLEKSRLLSDRFSAERPKGSFSTLEIQRTEQGDSAMYLCASRPLAGGGTDTQYFGPGTRLTVL.

Only a few counts were recorded for this clonotype. This chain connects TRBV28 to TRBJ2-2; TRBD1 agrees at 9 bases. The CDR3 runs 17 residues. From germline, CDR1 is MDHEN and CDR2 SYDVKM. V lost 3 bases to trimming and J lost 1 base; unmatched junction nucleotides: 6. The CDR3 nucleotides read TGTGCCAGCAGTTTCCCGACAGGGGGGAAGAACACCGGGGAGCTGTTTTTT. Residues: CASSFPTGGKNTGELFF.

This chain connects TRBV20-1 to TRBJ1-2, with TRBD1 matching over 7 bases. Germline V gene sequence: CDR1 DFQATT, CDR2 SNEGSKA (reference sequence). The J segment lost 7 bases and the V segment lost 3 bases, leaving 11 bases of the junction unmatched. The CDR3 has 14 amino acids. The CDR3 DNA reads TGCAGTGCTAGCGACAGGGCCACGAGAATTGGCTACACCTTC. This gives the protein CSASDRATRIGYTF.